The 29 T cell receptor beta chains presented below share a single source sample, sequenced in a study of blood T cells in healthy people across ages. Sample-barcoded 5' priming and a J-beta primer mix drove a second PCR of 7 to 11 cycles. TCRdb ran MiXCR on the 5' RACE reads and lists one entry per CDR3 protein. The sample contains more than 700,000 distinct CDR3 sequences, around 50% of which appear only once. The sequenced sample consisted of blood. The receptors were gathered from a man of 80 years or more in good health.

In its sample, this clonotype was seen a few times. The chain joins TRBV12-3 or TRBV12-4 to TRBJ1-2; D is perhaps TRBD1 (6 bases). Between the trimmed V and J ends, which lost 7 bases and 3 bases, there was a span of 15 bases. There are 14 residues in the CDR3. CDR3 nucleotides: TGTGCCAGCACTAAATCCAGGGGTGACTATGGCTACACCTTC. The encoded protein is CASTKSRGDYGYTF.

The V and J genes are TRBV12-3 or TRBV12-4 and TRBJ2-1; D ambiguous. Trimming cost V 6 bases and J 8 bases, with 17 bases left between them. The CDR3 has 14 residues. The CDR3 bases are TGTGCCAGCAGCTACCCTTTGGGAAGTCATGAGCAGTTCTTC. Protein sequence: CASSYPLGSHEQFF.

The V call is TRBV27, the J call TRBJ1-3, with no clear D. Germline CDR1 MNHEY, CDR2 SMNVEV (reference sequence). The length of the CDR3 is 18 residues. V was cut by 6 bases and J by 2 bases, with 23 bases left in between. The chain's CDR3 is CASSPQRRFTAAGNTIYF. The CDR3 nucleotides are TGTGCCAGCAGCCCCCAACGCCGGTTCACCGCTGCTGGAAACACCATATATTTT.

This clonotype appeared a few times. A junction boundary mismatches the germline segment, possibly from a read error. The rearrangement uses TRBV29-1 and TRBJ2-1; tentatively, D is TRBD2 (5 bases). The CDR3 totals 16 residues. CDR1 is SQVTM and CDR2 is ANQGSEA in the germline V gene. The CDR3 sequence is CSVQGLGRGPYSEQFF. The CDR3 nucleotides are TGCAGCGTCCAAGGGTTGGGGAGAGGACCCTACAGTGAGCAGTTCTTC.

The gene calls are TRBV28 and TRBJ1-1, with D perhaps matching TRBD1 (6 bases). Germline V gene sequence: CDR1 MDHEN, CDR2 SYDVKM. This CDR3 contains 14 residues. V was clipped by 5 bases and J by 4 bases, with 14 bases between them. Written as DNA, the CDR3 is TGTGCCAGCAGTATACCACAGGGATCCACTGAAGCTTTCTTT. It translates to CASSIPQGSTEAFF.

The gene calls are TRBV3-1 and TRBJ1-2, with unresolved D. The V gene's germline CDR1 is LGHDT and CDR2 YNNKEL (reference sequence). V was clipped by 0 bases and J by 4 bases, with 9 bases between them. This CDR3 is built from 14 residues. The CDR3 region is CASSQEARVYGYTF. The CDR3 region has the DNA TGTGCCAGCAGCCAAGAAGCCAGAGTCTATGGCTACACCTTC.

The rearrangement uses TRBV6-2 or TRBV6-3 and TRBJ1-5, with D maybe TRBD1 (6 bases). There are 16 residues in the CDR3. Trimming took 2 bases from V and 6 from J, leaving 17 bases between them. CDR1 and CDR2 from the germline V gene are MNHEY and SVGEGT. The CDR3 protein is CASSYRGTRVGQPQHF. The CDR3 nucleotides are TGTGCCAGCAGTTACAGAGGGACACGAGTGGGTCAGCCCCAGCATTTT.

In nucleotides, the CDR3 is TGCGCCAGCAGCCCAGAAGGGATCGAGCAGTACTTC. Its protein is CASSPEGIEQYF. The chain employs TRBV5-1 and TRBJ2-7; D gene unclear. Germline values: CDR1 SGHRS, CDR2 YFSETQ. This CDR3 contains 12 residues. Trimming cost V 4 bases and J 6 bases, with 11 bases left between them.

CDR3 region: CASATDSYGYTF. For the CDR3, the DNA is TGTGCCAGCGCTACGGACAGCTATGGCTACACCTTC. The genes are TRBV6-2 or TRBV6-3 and TRBJ1-2; tentatively, D is TRBD1 (6 bases). Germline-derived CDR1 and CDR2 are MNHEY and SVGEGT. V shed 8 bases and J shed 4 bases, with 11 bases lying between them. There are 12 residues in the CDR3.

The chain uses TRBV7-2 and TRBJ2-3; maybe TRBD1 (5 bases). This CDR3 comprises 13 residues. V was pared by 7 bases and J by 2 bases, with 10 bases between. Germline CDR1 reads SGHTA; CDR2 reads FQGNSA. The CDR3: CASTEDNTDTQYF. The DNA for the CDR3 is TGTGCCAGCACCGAGGACAACACAGATACGCAGTATTTT.

This clonotype was detected once. A read error is possible here, since a much larger clone lies one base away. The chain is built from TRBV4-3 and TRBJ2-3; TRBD2 is a possible D gene (5 bases). Germline V gene data show CDR1 as LGHNA and CDR2 as YSLEER. The length of the CDR3 is 14 residues. CDR3 loop: CTSSRSGSTDTQYF. CDR3 in DNA: TGCACCAGCAGCCGCAGCGGTAGCACAGATACGCAGTATTTT.

A single count supports this clonotype. This may stem from a read error, because a much larger clone lies one nucleotide away. The chain couples TRBV7-2 to TRBJ2-7, with a weak D call TRBD2 (6 bases). Trimming stripped 6 bases from V and 5 bases from J, with 23 bases between. The CDR3 runs 16 residues. Germline lookup yields CDR1 SGHTA and CDR2 FQGNSA. The CDR3 spells CASRVAAGYSMDEQYF. Written as DNA, the CDR3 is TGTGCCAGCAGGGTCGCGGCGGGGTATTCTATGGACGAGCAGTACTTC.

This chain joins TRBV7-2 and TRBJ1-5; tentative D call: TRBD1 (5 bases). Trimming took 5 bases from V and 5 from J, leaving 16 bases between them. The CDR3 runs to 15 residues. In germline, CDR1 is SGHTA, CDR2 FQGNSA. The CDR3 here is CASSLNRRGDQPQHF. DNA of the CDR3: TGTGCCAGCAGCCTTAATCGACGGGGGGATCAGCCCCAGCATTTT.

This chain connects TRBV3-1 to TRBJ2-3; 7 bases line up with TRBD2. This CDR3 contains 18 residues. Germline V lookup: CDR1 LGHDT, CDR2 YNNKEL (reference sequence). Losses at the gene ends were 1 base for V and 2 bases for J; bases not matched to a gene: 12. The CDR3 DNA reads as TGTGCCAGCAGCCAAGTTGGTGGGTCTAGCGGCTACACAGATACGCAGTATTTT. It specifies CASSQVGGSSGYTDTQYF.

The sample holds a few counts of this clonotype. The chain combines TRBV7-3 with TRBJ2-3; D not resolved. The CDR3 extends over 13 amino acids. The V gene's germline CDR1 is SGHTA and CDR2 FQGTGA. Between the trimmed V and J ends, which lost 5 bases and 8 bases, there was a span of 14 bases. The CDR3 loop reads CASSIGRSGTQYF. CDR3 DNA sequence: TGTGCCAGCAGCATAGGACGGTCAGGTACGCAGTATTTT.

The V gene is TRBV20-1, the J gene TRBJ1-2; maybe TRBD1 (6 bases). Trimming removed 0 bases from V and 8 bases from J, with 13 bases in between. This CDR3 is 13 amino acids long. Germline CDR1 reads DFQATT; CDR2 reads SNEGSKA (reference sequence). The CDR3, as DNA: TGCAGTGCTAGAGATAGGGGGACGGACGGCTACACCTTC. Protein sequence: CSARDRGTDGYTF.

This clonotype was detected only once. Just one base apart from a much larger clone, this may be a read error. This chain links TRBV5-1 with TRBJ2-1; D is undetermined. The tail of the sequence fits TRBJ2-7 better, so the J call may be wrong. Looked up from germline, CDR1 is SGHRS and CDR2 is YFSETQ. The CDR3 extends over 14 amino acids. As DNA, the CDR3 is TGCGCCAGCAGCTTGTACGGCACCTACAATGAGCAGTACTTC. This codes for CASSLYGTYNEQYF.

The chain has TRBV30 and TRBJ2-7; possible D gene TRBD2, 5 bases. The CDR3 runs 14 residues. From germline, CDR1 is GTSNPN and CDR2 SVGIG (reference sequence). V was clipped by 1 base and J by 3 bases, with 13 bases between them. The CDR3 DNA reads as TGTGCCTGGAGTGACGGCGCGGACTTCTACGAGCAGTACTTC. Translated: CAWSDGADFYEQYF.

This chain joins TRBV10-3 and TRBJ2-3; D perhaps matches TRBD2 (6 bases). The CDR3 runs to 12 residues. CDR1 ENHRY and CDR2 SYGVKD come from the germline V gene. In nucleotides, the CDR3 is TGTACCACTAGCTTGGATGGGGATACGCAGTATTTT. Its translation: CTTSLDGDTQYF.

V gene TRBV6-2 or TRBV6-3 combines with J gene TRBJ2-7; TRBD1 agrees at 8 bases. Per the germline V gene, CDR1 is MNHEY and CDR2 is SVGEGT. This CDR3 has 14 amino acids. V was clipped by 6 bases and J by 2 bases; unmatched bases: 6. The CDR3 is CASRPTGDTYEQYF. In nucleotides, the CDR3 is TGTGCCAGCAGACCGACAGGGGACACCTACGAGCAGTACTTC.

This rearrangement joins TRBV7-2 to TRBJ1-2; D is uncertain. The germline V and J ends were trimmed by 1 base and 0 bases, with 12 bases remaining between them. The CDR3 covers 16 residues. In germline, CDR1 is SGHTA, CDR2 FQGNSA. CDR3 loop: CASSLEGMGTNYGYTF. For the CDR3, the DNA is TGTGCCAGCAGCTTAGAGGGTATGGGGACTAACTATGGCTACACCTTC.

This clonotype was counted between two and nine times. The chain carries TRBV12-3 or TRBV12-4 and TRBJ2-6; 8 bases match TRBD1. This CDR3 comprises 14 residues. J gave up 12 bases and V 2 bases, and 6 bases lay outside the gene matches. The CDR3 nucleotides read TGTGCCAGCAGTTTAACCGGGACAGGATTCGTCCTGACTTTC. Protein product: CASSLTGTGFVLTF.

This sequence joins TRBV5-1 and TRBJ2-3, with D possibly TRBD2 on 5 matching bases. CDR3 length: 19 residues. V was shortened by 4 bases and J by 4 bases, with 28 bases between the two germline ends. Germline lookup yields CDR1 SGHRS and CDR2 YFSETQ. This chain's CDR3 is CASSQDASRPYFSADTQYF. The DNA of the CDR3 is TGCGCCAGCAGCCAGGATGCTTCCCGGCCTTATTTTAGCGCAGATACGCAGTATTTT.

The genes are TRBV10-3 and TRBJ2-3, with unresolved D. The CDR3 loop spans 10 amino acids. CDR1 ENHRY and CDR2 SYGVKD come from the germline V gene. V shed 8 bases and J shed 5 bases, with 5 bases lying between them. CDR3 nucleotide sequence: TGTGCCATCGGCGGAGATACGCAGTATTTT. Encoded protein: CAIGGDTQYF.

CDR3 protein: CSARLLAGVYEQYF. CDR3 nucleotides: TGCAGTGCTAGACTCCTAGCGGGAGTCTATGAGCAGTACTTC. The genes are TRBV20-1 and TRBJ2-5; 10 positions match TRBD2. The CDR3 covers 14 residues. CDR1 DFQATT and CDR2 SNEGSKA come from the germline V gene (reference sequence). The V gene end was trimmed by 2 bases and the J gene end by 11 bases; junction bases not matched to a gene: 11.

This clonotype was seen a handful of times. The junction shows a germline mismatch at one end, possibly a read error. The rearrangement links TRBV5-1 to TRBJ2-2; the D gene is possibly TRBD1 (6 bases). Germline assignment: CDR1 SGHRS and CDR2 YFSETQ. The CDR3 consists of 14 residues. The CDR3 region has the DNA TGTGCCAGCAGCCAGGACAGCAACACCGGGGAGCTGTTTTTT. It is translated as CASSQDSNTGELFF.

As for this clonotype: Lacking the conserved final phenylalanine or tryptophan, this CDR3 likely reflects a read error. This rearrangement joins TRBV11-3 to TRBJ2-4; 7 positions match TRBD1. From germline, CDR1 is SGHNT and CDR2 YENEEA. This CDR3 spans 15 amino acids. The trim removed 3 bases at V and 13 bases at J, leaving 15 bases unmatched. The CDR3 DNA sequence: TGTGCCAGCAGCTTGACAGGGAGCTCCTACAATGAGCAGTACGTC. This translates into CASSLTGSSYNEQYV.

With regard to this clonotype: Germline and junction disagree at one end, which may indicate a read error. This sequence joins TRBV7-2 and TRBJ2-1, with D maybe TRBD2 (6 bases). Germline CDR1 and CDR2: SGHTA and FQGNSA. The length of the CDR3 is 13 residues. The CDR3 DNA is TGTGCCAGCAACTTACTGGGAGGAGATGAGCAGTTCTTC. Translation gives CASNLLGGDEQFF. Full variable domain (rest looked up from reference TRBV7-2 and TRBJ2-1): GAGVSQSPSNKVTEKGKDVELRCDPISGHTALYWYRQSLGQGLEFLIYFQGNSAPDKSGLPSDRFSAERTGGSVSTLTIQRTQQEDSAVYLCASNLLGGDEQFFGPGTRLTVL.

This chain links TRBV12-3 or TRBV12-4 with TRBJ2-2, with 10 bases identical to TRBD1. This CDR3 has 16 amino acids. The junction had 9 bases not matched to a gene; V was cut back by 5 bases and J by 6 bases. Written as DNA, the CDR3 is TGTGCCAGCAGTCTTCCCGGGACAGGGGTATCCGGGGAGCTGTTTTTT. Translated: CASSLPGTGVSGELFF.